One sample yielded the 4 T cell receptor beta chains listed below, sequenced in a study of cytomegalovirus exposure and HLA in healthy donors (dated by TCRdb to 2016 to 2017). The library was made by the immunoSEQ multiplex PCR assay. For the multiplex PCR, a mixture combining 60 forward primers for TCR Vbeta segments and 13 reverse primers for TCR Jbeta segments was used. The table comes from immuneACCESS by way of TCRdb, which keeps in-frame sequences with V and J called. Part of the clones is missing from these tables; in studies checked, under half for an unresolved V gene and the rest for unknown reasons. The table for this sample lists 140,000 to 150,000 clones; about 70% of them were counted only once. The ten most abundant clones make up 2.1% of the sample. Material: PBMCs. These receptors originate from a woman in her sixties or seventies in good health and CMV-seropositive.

In DNA form, the CDR3 reads TGTGCCAGCAGCGTAGGGGTAGGGGCGGACGGGGAGCTGTTTTTT. Its protein is CASSVGVGADGELFF. The chain combines TRBV9 with TRBJ2-2; TRBD1 is a possible D gene (5 bases). The V end lost 0 bases, the J end lost 7 bases, and 13 bases lay between the germline ends. The germline V gene encodes CDR1 SGDLS and CDR2 YYNGEE. The CDR3 totals 15 residues.

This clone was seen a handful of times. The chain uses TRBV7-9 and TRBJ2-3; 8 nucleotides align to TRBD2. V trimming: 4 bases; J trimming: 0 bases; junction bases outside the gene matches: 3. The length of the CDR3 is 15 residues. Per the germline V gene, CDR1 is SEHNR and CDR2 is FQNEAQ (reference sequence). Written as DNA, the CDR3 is TGTGCCAGCAGCTCCCCTAGCGGGAGCACAGATACGCAGTATTTT. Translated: CASSSPSGSTDTQYF. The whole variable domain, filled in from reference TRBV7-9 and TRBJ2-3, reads DTGVSQNPRHKITKRGQNVTFRCDPISEHNRLYWYRQTLGQGPEFLTYFQNEAQLEKSRLLSDRFSAERPKGSFSTLEIQRTEQGDSAMYLCASSSPSGSTDTQYFGPGTRLTVL.

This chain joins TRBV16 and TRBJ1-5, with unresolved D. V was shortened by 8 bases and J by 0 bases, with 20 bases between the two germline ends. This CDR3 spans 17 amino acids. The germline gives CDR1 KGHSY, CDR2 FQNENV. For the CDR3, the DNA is TGTGCCAGCCACGGCGGTCCAACACGCGATAGCAATCAGCCCCAGCATTTT. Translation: CASHGGPTRDSNQPQHF.

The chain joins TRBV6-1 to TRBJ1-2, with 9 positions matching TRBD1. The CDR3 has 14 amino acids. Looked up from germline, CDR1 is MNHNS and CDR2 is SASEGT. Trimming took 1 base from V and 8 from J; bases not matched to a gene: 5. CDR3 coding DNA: TGTGCCAGCAGTGAAGGGACAGGGGCATGGGGCTACACCTTC. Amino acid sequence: CASSEGTGAWGYTF.